This section outlines one T cell receptor (beta chain) sequence together with its context. This entry is derived from a study of blood T cell repertoires in COVID-19. On the study more broadly: Material from acute and convalescent COVID-19 was sourced from the United States, Italy and Spain. T cells, B-cell-depleted T cells, or PBMCs supplied cDNA or gDNA.

Germline lookup yields CDR1 SEHNR and CDR2 FQNEAQ (reference sequence). CDR3 length: 13 amino acids. V lost 5 bases to trimming and J lost 5 bases; unmatched junction nucleotides: 2. Original handling: How many nucleated cells were present was estimated from reference gene primer amplification. Sequencing was performed with immunoSEQ multiplex PCR; in TCRdb, only in-frame clones are kept and a portion is missing. The DNA was the basis for D and trimming; V, J and clone size are from that table. This sample has just over 150,000 clones, with approximately 86% found just once. This sequence was found in a woman aged 70-85 years with acute or convalescent COVID-19. Sequenced material: peripheral blood. This sequence joins TRBV7-9 and TRBJ2-2; 7 bases are a match to TRBD1. CDR3 residues: CASSPQGTGELFF. The CDR3 DNA follows: TGTGCCAGCAGCCCACAGGGGACCGGGGAGCTGTTTTTT.